Below are 20 T cell receptor beta chains sequenced from a single sample in a study of T-cell memory formation after mild COVID-19 listed by TCRdb under 2021. The method was 5' RACE. The instrument given in TCRdb is Illumina NovaSeq 6000. TCRdb passed the public sequencing reads through fastp at Q25 and MiXCR, retaining productive beta sequences. Rows are unified per CDR3 protein, each entry keeping the most common DNA and genes. The sample records a few hundred thousand distinct CDR3 sequences, 15% to 20% of which are singletons. The biggest ten clones account for roughly a fifth of the sample. The sequencing input was PBMCs or a T cell subset sorted from them (not recorded which). The origin of the receptors is a man between 18 and 29 years old who had mild COVID-19 (a few samples of this study predate the infection). The sample titles of this study are shuffled in the database, so cell type and time point are left out; the donor was told from shared clones.

The gene calls are TRBV4-1 and TRBJ1-1; 8 positions match TRBD1. V shed 0 bases, J shed 0 bases, and the junction held 6 bases outside the gene matches. The germline CDR1 and CDR2 sequences are MGHRA and YSYEKL. There are 17 residues in the CDR3. This chain's CDR3 is CASSQDRRQGMNTEAFF. CDR3 DNA: TGCGCCAGCAGCCAAGATCGGAGACAGGGGATGAACACTGAAGCTTTCTTT.

The chain couples TRBV7-2 to TRBJ1-4; D gene ambiguous. Trimming cost V 4 bases and J 8 bases, with 11 bases left between them. The CDR3 is 13 amino acids. Per the germline V gene, CDR1 is SGHTA and CDR2 is FQGNSA. As DNA, the CDR3 is TGTGCCAGCAGCTGGGCCACCGGAGAAAAACTGTTTTTT. It codes for CASSWATGEKLFF.

V usage is TRBV27 and J usage is TRBJ2-6; tentatively, D is TRBD2 (5 bases). This CDR3 comprises 16 residues. In germline, CDR1 is MNHEY, CDR2 SMNVEV (reference sequence). V lost 6 bases and J 0 bases, leaving 12 bases between the germline ends. The chain's CDR3 is CASRLLGSSGANVLTF. The CDR3, as DNA: TGTGCCAGCAGGCTACTGGGGAGCTCTGGGGCCAACGTCCTGACTTTC.

This clonotype was detected only once. This chain links TRBV9 with TRBJ1-1; unclear D gene. CDR1 and CDR2 from the germline V gene are SGDLS and YYNGEE. This CDR3 contains 14 residues. The V end lost 1 base, the J end lost 4 bases, and 11 bases lay between the germline ends. Here the CDR3 DNA reads TGTGCCAGCAGCGTAACCGGACTGGGCACTGAAGCTTTCTTT. Its translation: CASSVTGLGTEAFF.

This clonotype was observed a handful of times. The chain combines TRBV20-1 with TRBJ2-3; 8 positions match TRBD2. The V and J ends lost 0 bases and 2 bases, in that order; junction bases with no gene match: 7. CDR1 DFQATT and CDR2 SNEGSKA come from the germline V gene (reference sequence). The CDR3 loop spans 16 amino acids. CDR3 amino acids: CSARDGYSGATDTQYF. DNA for the CDR3: TGCAGTGCTAGAGATGGATATAGCGGGGCCACAGATACGCAGTATTTT.

CDR3: CASSLARPVPDTQYF. Written as DNA, the CDR3 is TGTGCCAGCAGTTTAGCTAGGCCAGTGCCAGATACGCAGTATTTT. The V and J genes are TRBV12-3 or TRBV12-4 and TRBJ2-3; D call uncertain. V dropped 0 bases and J dropped 4 bases, with 11 bases sitting between them. The CDR3 runs 15 residues.

This clonotype showed up many times. The V gene is TRBV5-1, the J gene TRBJ2-4; a weak D match, TRBD2 (5 bases). The V end was cut by 4 bases, the J end by 5 bases, with 13 bases between. The CDR3 consists of 14 residues. Looked up from germline, CDR1 is SGHRS and CDR2 is YFSETQ. The CDR3 loop is CASSPFSGENIQYF. The DNA for the CDR3 is TGCGCCAGCAGCCCCTTTTCCGGGGAAAACATTCAGTACTTC.

The chain recombines TRBV29-1 with TRBJ1-3; D gene ambiguous. The CDR3 covers 13 residues. Germline lookup yields CDR1 SQVTM and CDR2 ANQGSEA. Trimming took off 4 bases at V and 0 bases at J, with 7 bases between the two ends. The CDR3 is CSVAMGSGNTIYF. In DNA, the CDR3 is TGCAGCGTTGCCATGGGCTCTGGAAACACCATATATTTT.

There are a few counts of this clonotype. The chain couples TRBV4-1 to TRBJ2-1; the match to TRBD1 covers 7 bases. This CDR3 has 14 amino acids. With 4 bases clipped from V and 15 bases from J, the junction kept 15 bases outside the gene matches. Germline CDR1 MGHRA, CDR2 YSYEKL. The CDR3, as DNA: TGCGCCAGCAGCCCACCGGGACAGACCCCCGTCCGGTTCTTC. Translating it yields CASSPPGQTPVRFF.

As regards this clonotype: The junction and the germline gene differ at one end; a read error may be behind it. This chain joins TRBV5-6 and TRBJ2-3, with D possibly TRBD1 on 7 matching bases. The CDR3 covers 14 residues. Germline-derived CDR1 and CDR2 are SGHDT and YYEEEE. CDR3 protein: CASSFAQGGDTPYF. CDR3 sequence (DNA): TGTGCCAGCAGCTTCGCGCAGGGGGGAGATACGCCGTATTTT.

The chain is built from TRBV7-2 and TRBJ2-3, with a weak D call TRBD2 (6 bases). In germline, CDR1 is SGHTA, CDR2 FQGNSA. The CDR3 has 15 amino acids. Deletions cut 5 bases from V and 0 bases from J, with 12 bases between. CDR3 coding DNA: TGTGCCAGCAGCCGCGGGGCGAGTAGCACAGATACGCAGTATTTT. This encodes CASSRGASSTDTQYF. Based on the CDR3 plus reference TRBV7-2 and TRBJ2-3, the full variable domain is GAGVSQSPSNKVTEKGKDVELRCDPISGHTALYWYRQSLGQGLEFLIYFQGNSAPDKSGLPSDRFSAERTGGSVSTLTIQRTQQEDSAVYLCASSRGASSTDTQYFGPGTRLTVL.

This clonotype was observed a handful of times. The chain joins TRBV29-1 to TRBJ1-2, with 8 nucleotides matching TRBD1. The CDR3 covers 14 residues. The V gene's germline CDR1 is SQVTM and CDR2 ANQGSEA. The V and J ends lost 4 bases and 4 bases, in that order; junction bases with no gene match: 8. The CDR3, as DNA: TGCAGCGTTGCGTCGGCCAGGGGGCTCTATGGCTACACCTTC. This encodes CSVASARGLYGYTF.

This chain uses TRBV27 with TRBJ1-6, with D perhaps TRBD1 (5 bases). V lost 8 bases and J lost 9, with 5 bases in between. CDR1 MNHEY and CDR2 SMNVEV come from the germline V gene (reference sequence). The CDR3 runs to 10 residues. The CDR3 spells CASGGSPLHF. CDR3 in DNA: TGTGCCAGCGGGGGTTCACCCCTCCACTTT.

CDR3 sequence: CATSRGVGGVPYNEQFF. In nucleotides, the CDR3 is TGTGCCACCAGCAGAGGGGTTGGGGGGGTCCCCTACAATGAGCAGTTCTTC. The chain joins TRBV15 to TRBJ2-1; 7 bases are shared with TRBD2. V trimming: 1 base; J trimming: 2 bases; junction bases outside the gene matches: 8. Per germline, CDR1 LNHNV and CDR2 YYDKDF (reference sequence). The CDR3 consists of 17 residues.

V is TRBV7-9 and J is TRBJ2-2; 11 bases line up with TRBD2. The J segment lost 0 bases and the V segment lost 8 bases, leaving 14 bases of the junction unmatched. Germline CDR1 reads SEHNR; CDR2 reads FQNEAQ (reference sequence). This CDR3 comprises 19 residues. CDR3 region: CASSRTGTSGYANTGELFF. The CDR3 DNA sequence: TGTGCCAGCTCGCGAACCGGGACTAGCGGTTACGCGAACACCGGGGAGCTGTTTTTT.

The rearrangement uses TRBV9 and TRBJ2-5; D might be TRBD2 (6 bases). The CDR3 totals 13 residues. The V end was cut by 0 bases, the J end by 4 bases, with 7 bases between. Germline-derived CDR1 and CDR2 are SGDLS and YYNGEE. The CDR3 sequence is CASSVGGVETQYF. DNA of the CDR3: TGTGCCAGCAGCGTAGGGGGGGTAGAGACCCAGTACTTC.

This clonotype was counted only a few times. The chain has TRBV12-3 or TRBV12-4 and TRBJ2-2, with 9 bases identical to TRBD1. V lost 10 bases, J lost 4 bases, and 13 bases stayed unmatched. This CDR3 contains 16 residues. The CDR3 nucleotides read TGTGCCAACCTTTCCCCGGGACAGGGAGGCACCGGGGAGCTGTTTTTT. Its translation: CANLSPGQGGTGELFF.

This clonotype has just a few counts. V is TRBV20-1 and J is TRBJ2-1, with 8 positions matching TRBD1. The germline V gene has CDR1 DFQATT and CDR2 SNEGSKA (reference sequence). CDR3 length: 15 residues. After removal of 2 bases from V and 3 bases from J, the junction contained 6 bases not matched to a gene. The CDR3 coding sequence is TGCAGTGCTAGACTGCCGGACAGGGACTACAATGAGCAGTTCTTC. Its translation: CSARLPDRDYNEQFF.

The rearrangement uses TRBV6-5 and TRBJ2-1; D is tentatively TRBD1 or TRBD2 (6 bases each). Trimming removed 5 bases from V and 8 bases from J, with 34 bases in between. The CDR3 is 20 residues long. CDR1 MNHEY and CDR2 SVGAGI come from the germline V gene. This CDR3 is CASSPVHSRNLGGLSDEQFF. CDR3 DNA sequence: TGTGCCAGCAGTCCAGTCCACAGCCGGAATCTAGGGGGGTTATCGGATGAGCAGTTCTTC.

This clonotype was detected only a few times. The chain carries TRBV7-9 and TRBJ1-4; tentatively, D is TRBD1 (5 bases). CDR1 SEHNR and CDR2 FQNEAQ come from the germline V gene (reference sequence). The CDR3 is made up of 13 amino acids. V was trimmed by 4 bases and J by 13 bases, leaving 16 bases between them. CDR3 sequence (DNA): TGTGCCAGCAGCTCCCGGGAGTCAGGGCCACTGTTTTTT. The encoded protein is CASSSRESGPLFF.